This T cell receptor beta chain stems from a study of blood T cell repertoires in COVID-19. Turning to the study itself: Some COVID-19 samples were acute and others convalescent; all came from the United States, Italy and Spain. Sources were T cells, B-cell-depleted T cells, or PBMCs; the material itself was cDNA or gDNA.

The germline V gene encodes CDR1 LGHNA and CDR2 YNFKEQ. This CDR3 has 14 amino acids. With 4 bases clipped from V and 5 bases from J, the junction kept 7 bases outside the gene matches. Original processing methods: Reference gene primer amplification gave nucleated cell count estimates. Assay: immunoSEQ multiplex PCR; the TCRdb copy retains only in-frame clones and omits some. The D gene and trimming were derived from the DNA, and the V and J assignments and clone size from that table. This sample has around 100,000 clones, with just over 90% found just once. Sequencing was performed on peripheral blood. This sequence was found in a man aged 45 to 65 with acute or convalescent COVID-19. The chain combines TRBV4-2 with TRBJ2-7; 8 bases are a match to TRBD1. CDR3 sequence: CASSLFTGGNEQYF. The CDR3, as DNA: TGTGCCAGCAGCCTGTTTACAGGGGGGAACGAGCAGTACTTC.